What follows are 12 T cell receptor beta chains derived from one specimen sequenced in a study of regulatory T cells in long-lasting Graves disease. Combining iRepertoire HTBI primers with Arm-PCR of CDR3 regions, the authors built TCR beta libraries. Via MiXCR, TCRdb re-called the multiplex PCR reads, giving one row per CDR3 protein. Among roughly 500,000 distinct CDR3 sequences, approximately 12% were seen once, and the ten largest hold roughly 8.9%. Time point defined: newly diagnosed GD, antithyroid drugs for less than 3 months. RNA isolated from PBMCs was used to make the TCR library. These data also formed part of another study, on T cells in Graves' hyperthyroidism and ophthalmopathy.

The material sequenced was peripheral blood mononuclear cells (PBMCs), taken at new diagnosis, from a patient treated with antithyroid drugs. These receptors were taken from a woman between 25 and 40 years old with Graves disease.

This clonotype came up a few times. The chain is built from TRBV20-1 and TRBJ2-5; perhaps TRBD1 as D (6 bases). CDR1 and CDR2 from the germline V gene are DFQATT and SNEGSKA (reference sequence). The CDR3 extends over 12 amino acids. Trimming removed 8 bases from V and 2 bases from J, with 12 bases in between. CDR3 loop: CSQGRGQETQYF. In DNA, the CDR3 is TGCAGTCAGGGCAGGGGACAAGAGACCCAGTACTTC.

The sample holds a few counts of this clonotype. J is TRBJ1-2 and V is TRBV20-1, with no clear D. The V gene lost 3 bases and the J gene lost 6 bases, with 26 bases spanning the gap. CDR1 is DFQATT, CDR2 SNEGSKA, per germline (reference sequence). CDR3 length: 17 amino acids. CDR3 sequence reads: CSARRDKQPETFHGYTF. The CDR3 DNA reads as TGCAGTGCTAGGAGGGATAAACAGCCCGAGACATTCCATGGCTACACCTTC.

The table lists this clonotype with many counts. The chain has TRBV30 and TRBJ1-2; D remains ambiguous. CDR3 length equals 11 residues. Trimming left V 0 bases short and J 8 bases short, with 7 bases between. Germline V gene data show CDR1 as GTSNPN and CDR2 as SVGIG (reference sequence). The CDR3 loop reads CAWSVEGGYTF. DNA of the CDR3: TGTGCCTGGAGTGTAGAGGGAGGCTACACCTTC.

Ten or more counts support this clonotype. The chain employs TRBV14 and TRBJ1-2; possible D gene TRBD1, 5 bases. The CDR3 extends over 14 amino acids. V was clipped by 1 base and J by 4 bases, with 10 bases between them. In germline, CDR1 is SGHDN, CDR2 FVKESK. CDR3 in amino acids: CASSQGAGGYGYTF. CDR3 sequence (DNA): TGTGCCAGCAGCCAAGGGGCCGGGGGCTATGGCTACACCTTC.

This clonotype was seen ten or more times. The chain employs TRBV27 and TRBJ2-1; D is undetermined. Trimming took off 4 bases at V and 12 bases at J, with 10 bases between the two ends. CDR1 MNHEY and CDR2 SMNVEV come from the germline V gene (reference sequence). The CDR3 consists of 11 residues. The CDR3 DNA reads as TGTGCCAGCAGTTCCGGCCGTGGGCAGTTCTTC. This encodes CASSSGRGQFF.

This clonotype was detected only a few times. The chain's CDR3 is CASSTDGRFNQPQHF. The CDR3 nucleotides read TGTGCCAGCAGTACGGACGGACGGTTTAATCAGCCCCAGCATTTT. V usage is TRBV6-2 or TRBV6-3 and J usage is TRBJ1-5; no clear D. Trimming shortened V by 5 bases and J by 4 bases, and 15 bases separated the two germline ends. CDR1 and CDR2 (germline): MNHEY, SVGEGT. This CDR3 is built from 15 residues.

This clonotype was seen at least ten times. The chain uses TRBV5-5 and TRBJ2-4; D possibly matches TRBD1 or TRBD2 (5 bases each). V shed 3 bases and J shed 4 bases, with 11 bases lying between them. Germline CDR1 and CDR2: SGHKS and YYEKEE (reference sequence). CDR3 length: 14 amino acids. CDR3 loop: CASSSGTSKNIQYF. CDR3 sequence (DNA): TGTGCCAGCAGCTCCGGGACCTCTAAAAACATTCAGTACTTC.

This clonotype was counted many times. V and J are TRBV27 and TRBJ1-5; D gene ambiguous. This CDR3 spans 13 amino acids. Trimming took 5 bases from V and 3 from J, leaving 8 bases between them. Germline V gene data show CDR1 as MNHEY and CDR2 as SMNVEV (reference sequence). The CDR3 nucleotides read TGTGCCAGCAGTCGCAATATCAATCAGCCCCAGCATTTT. The encoded protein is CASSRNINQPQHF.

This clonotype has ten or more counts. V is TRBV2 and J is TRBJ1-2, with a weak D call TRBD1 (5 bases). The CDR3 covers 15 residues. V lost 1 base to trimming and J lost 5 bases, with 14 bases between them. The germline V gene has CDR1 SNHLY and CDR2 FYNNEI. The chain's CDR3 is CASSEGVGAIYGYTF. The CDR3 DNA reads TGTGCCAGCAGTGAAGGTGTAGGGGCGATTTATGGCTACACCTTC.

This clonotype was counted only a few times. The chain has TRBV6-1 and TRBJ2-3; TRBD2 matches at 11 bases. CDR1 MNHNS and CDR2 SASEGT come from the germline V gene. Trimming cost V 6 bases and J 4 bases; bases outside gene matches: 9. The CDR3 extends over 16 amino acids. The CDR3 here is CASRNKLAGAPDTQYF. The CDR3 region has the DNA TGTGCCAGCAGAAACAAACTAGCGGGAGCCCCAGATACGCAGTATTTT.

This clonotype was recorded many times. The chain recombines TRBV7-2 with TRBJ2-3, with D uncertain. Trimming left V 4 bases short and J 5 bases short, with 16 bases between. The CDR3 sequence is 15 residues long. CDR1 is SGHTA and CDR2 is FQGNSA in the germline V gene. In DNA, the CDR3 is TGTGCCAGCAGCTCCCAAAGACCCCCGATAGATACGCAGTATTTT. Translation: CASSSQRPPIDTQYF.

This clonotype showed up many times. The chain employs TRBV5-1 and TRBJ1-4, with TRBD1 identical over 8 bases. CDR3 length equals 17 residues. The germline CDR1 and CDR2 sequences are SGHRS and YFSETQ. With 5 bases clipped from V and 10 bases from J, the junction kept 19 bases outside the gene matches. The CDR3 DNA reads as TGCGCCAGCAGAGGGACAGGCACCCTTCGCTCCGTGGGAAAACTGTTTTTT. It is translated as CASRGTGTLRSVGKLFF.